The text below deals with one T cell receptor beta chain. It may be a read error: a sequence one base away is much more abundant. Researchers sorted participants into cohorts using their self-reported clinical history. A COVID-19 case had been met by exposed participants during the 2 weeks before study entry. This sample is drawn from a study of blood T cell repertoires in COVID-19. Across the whole study: The United States, Italy and Spain were the sources of the acute and convalescent COVID-19 samples.

Assay used: immunoSEQ multiplex PCR; TCRdb lists only in-frame clones, some missing. The table shows about 350,000 clones, with 88% occurring only once. Germline lookup yields CDR1 SEHNR and CDR2 FQNEAQ (reference sequence). This CDR3 has 16 residues. V lost 5 bases, J lost 7 bases, and 9 bases stayed unmatched. The sequenced sample consisted of PBMCs or T cells enriched from blood (not recorded which). The clonotype originates from a woman aged 30 to 39 who had been exposed to COVID-19. The rearrangement uses TRBV7-9 and TRBJ2-7; TRBD2 aligns across 15 bases. The CDR3 sequence: CASSRGLAGGGGEQYF. The CDR3 nucleotides are TGTGCCAGCAGCCGAGGACTAGCGGGAGGGGGGGGAGAGCAGTACTTC. The complete variable domain, with remaining parts taken from reference TRBV7-9 and TRBJ2-7, reads DTGVSQNPRHKITKRGQNVTFRCDPISEHNRLYWYRQTLGQGPEFLTYFQNEAQLEKSRLLSDRFSAERPKGSFSTLEIQRTEQGDSAMYLCASSRGLAGGGGEQYFGPGTRLTVT.